These 15 T cell receptor beta chains originate from one sample sequenced in a study of blood T cell repertoires in COVID-19. Produced via immunoSEQ multiplex PCR; TCRdb's table is partial and in-frame only. This table has around 100,000 clones, around 87% appearing once. Input material: peripheral blood. These receptors came from a woman of 80 years or more with acute or convalescent COVID-19.

This chain connects TRBV7-2 to TRBJ2-4, with 15 bases fitting TRBD2. V lost 6 bases, J lost 0 bases, and 6 bases stayed unmatched. This CDR3 region has 18 residues. Germline V gene data show CDR1 as SGHTA and CDR2 as FQGNSA. The CDR3 sequence is CASRPGTSGGSAKNIQYF. The CDR3 DNA reads as TGTGCCAGCAGACCCGGGACTAGCGGGGGGTCAGCCAAAAACATTCAGTACTTC.

The chain is built from TRBV4-3 and TRBJ2-2; D possibly corresponds to TRBD2 (6 bases). The CDR3 loop spans 18 amino acids. Trimming took 2 bases from V and 4 from J, leaving 20 bases between them. CDR1 LGHNA and CDR2 YSLEER come from the germline V gene. Written as DNA, the CDR3 is TGCGCCAGCAGCCAATCCTCGGGGGAATCGAGGTTCACCGGGGAGCTGTTTTTT. Translating gives CASSQSSGESRFTGELFF.

V usage is TRBV28 and J usage is TRBJ2-6; 9 bases map to TRBD2. The CDR3 totals 18 residues. The V gene's germline CDR1 is MDHEN and CDR2 SYDVKM. The ends lost 1 base at V and 2 bases at J; junction bases unmatched: 6. The DNA for the CDR3 is TGTGCCAGCAGTTTATCCGGGACTAGCCCTCCTGGGGCCAACGTCCTGACTTTC. Translating gives CASSLSGTSPPGANVLTF.

This chain uses TRBV19 with TRBJ1-1; maybe TRBD1 (5 bases). Germline CDR1 and CDR2: LNHDA and SQIVND (reference sequence). The CDR3 contains 13 residues. Trimming took off 7 bases at V and 2 bases at J, with 11 bases between the two ends. The CDR3 DNA sequence: TGTGCCAGTATCGGTAGGGGAAACACTGAAGCTTTCTTT. This translates into CASIGRGNTEAFF.

J is TRBJ1-1 and V is TRBV27, with 7 bases aligning to TRBD1. The CDR3 length is 13 residues. CDR1 MNHEY and CDR2 SMNVEV come from the germline V gene (reference sequence). Unmatched junction bases numbered 6, after V lost 4 bases and J lost 7 bases. The CDR3, as DNA: TGTGCCAGCAGTTCCGACAGGGTCCGTGAAGCTTTCTTT. This translates into CASSSDRVREAFF.

This chain's CDR3 is CASSRRGGNTGELFF. In DNA, the CDR3 is TGTGCCAGCAGCCGCCGCGGGGGCAACACCGGGGAGCTGTTTTTT. The V gene is TRBV11-3, the J gene TRBJ2-2, with D possibly matching TRBD2 (7 bases). This CDR3 contains 15 residues. From germline, CDR1 is SGHNT and CDR2 YENEEA. V was shortened by 5 bases and J by 2 bases, with 12 bases between the two germline ends.

The chain couples TRBV3-1 (or the pseudogene TRBV3-2) to TRBJ2-7; 12 bases are a match to TRBD2. Germline CDR1 is LGHDT and CDR2 is YNNKEL (reference sequence). The CDR3 loop spans 15 amino acids. Germline trimming cut 5 bases from V and 3 bases from J; bases unmatched to any gene: 5. The CDR3 region is CASSETSGGFYEQYF. CDR3 DNA: TGTGCCAGCAGCGAAACTAGCGGGGGGTTCTACGAGCAGTACTTC.

This clone was recorded only once. This rearrangement joins TRBV24-1 to TRBJ1-6; weak D call: TRBD1 (5 bases). With 9 bases removed from V and 5 bases from J, the gap between germline ends came to 25 bases. Germline V gene data show CDR1 as KGHDR and CDR2 as SFDVKD. The CDR3 runs to 18 residues. The CDR3 coding sequence is TGTGCCACCGACCCAAGGGACTCTTCCCGTCCAGATAATTCACCCCTCCACTTT. Protein sequence: CATDPRDSSRPDNSPLHF.

This clone has only one observation. The V and J genes are TRBV27 and TRBJ1-5, with D perhaps TRBD1 (6 bases). V was cut by 4 bases and J by 2 bases, with 15 bases left in between. This CDR3 spans 16 amino acids. Germline V CDR1 and CDR2: MNHEY, SMNVEV (reference sequence). The CDR3, as DNA: TGTGCCAGCAGTTCAACGGGGACATATGGCAATCAGCCCCAGCATTTT. It is translated as CASSSTGTYGNQPQHF.

The chain has TRBV7-8 and TRBJ1-2; D unclear. The CDR3 extends over 15 amino acids. The V end was cut by 1 base, the J end by 4 bases, with 13 bases between. Germline V gene data show CDR1 as SGHVS and CDR2 as FQNEAQ. CDR3 sequence: CASSLDGIPSYGYTF. DNA for the CDR3: TGTGCCAGCAGCTTAGACGGGATCCCCTCCTATGGCTACACCTTC. Variable domain in full (rest from reference TRBV7-8 and TRBJ1-2): GAGVSQSPRYKVAKRGQDVALRCDPISGHVSLFWYQQALGQGPEFLTYFQNEAQLDKSGLPSDRFFAERPEGSVSTLKIQRTQQEDSAVYLCASSLDGIPSYGYTFGSGTRLTVV.

The chain employs TRBV7-3 and TRBJ2-7; D is unclear. V was cut by 2 bases and J by 2 bases, with 10 bases left in between. The CDR3 runs to 14 residues. Germline-derived CDR1 and CDR2 are SGHTA and FQGTGA. The CDR3 protein is CASSLYARPYEQYF. CDR3 sequence (DNA): TGTGCCAGCAGCTTATATGCTAGACCCTACGAGCAGTACTTC. Full variable domain (remainder filled in from reference TRBV7-3 and TRBJ2-7): GAGVSQTPSNKVTEKGKYVELRCDPISGHTALYWYRQSLGQGPEFLIYFQGTGAADDSGLPNDRFFAVRPEGSVSTLKIQRTERGDSAVYLCASSLYARPYEQYFGPGTRLTVT.

This chain uses TRBV19 with TRBJ2-3; 10 bases fit TRBD2. With 1 base clipped from V and 6 bases from J, the junction kept 13 bases outside the gene matches. CDR1 and CDR2 (germline): LNHDA, SQIVND (reference sequence). This CDR3 spans 18 amino acids. CDR3 bases: TGTGCCAGTAGTATAGCATCGAGCGGGGGGGCCAGTCAGGATACGCAGTATTTT. As protein: CASSIASSGGASQDTQYF.

This chain joins TRBV3-1 (or the pseudogene TRBV3-2) and TRBJ2-3; 12 positions agree with TRBD2. The germline V gene encodes CDR1 LGHDT and CDR2 YNNKEL (reference sequence). The ends lost 4 bases at V and 7 bases at J; junction bases unmatched: 6. The CDR3 runs 15 residues. CDR3 DNA: TGTGCCAGCAGCCCCCTACTAGCGGGGGGAAATACGCAGTATTTT. Amino acid sequence: CASSPLLAGGNTQYF.

This chain links TRBV7-6 with TRBJ2-7, with D tentatively TRBD1 (5 bases). The CDR3 totals 14 residues. Germline V CDR1 and CDR2: SGHVS, FNYEAQ. V was pared by 5 bases and J by 3 bases, with 14 bases between. The CDR3 sequence: CASSLVDSDYEQYF. The CDR3, as DNA: TGTGCCAGCAGCCTCGTCGACAGCGACTACGAGCAGTACTTC.

This chain joins TRBV9 and TRBJ1-4; 7 nucleotides agree with TRBD1. J lost 5 bases, V lost 4 bases, and 17 bases had no gene match. CDR3 length: 18 residues. Germline CDR1 reads SGDLS; CDR2 reads YYNGEE. The CDR3, as DNA: TGTGCCAGCAGCCCCCGCATGGGGGTGAGGGGGCCCAATGAAAAACTGTTTTTT. Its translation is CASSPRMGVRGPNEKLFF.